Shown below are 6 T cell receptor beta chains from a single sample sequenced in a study of cytomegalovirus exposure and HLA in healthy donors. Vbeta (60) and Jbeta (13) primers were used in the PCR. Measured with immunoSEQ multiplex PCR; TCRdb has only the in-frame clones, and not every one. The profile shows roughly 130,000 clones, 80% of them singletons. Source material: PBMCs. Receptors were obtained from a man in his forties in good health and CMV-seronegative.

This chain connects TRBV4-2 to TRBJ2-7, with TRBD2 matching over 11 bases. Germline lookup yields CDR1 LGHNA and CDR2 YNFKEQ. J gave up 3 bases and V 3 bases, and 7 bases lay outside the gene matches. The CDR3 covers 16 residues. CDR3 bases: TGTGCCAGCAGCCATGAGAGACTAGCGGGGTTCTACGAGCAGTACTTC. This codes for CASSHERLAGFYEQYF.

This clone has a handful of counts. The rearrangement links TRBV20-1 to TRBJ2-7; 8 positions match TRBD2. The CDR3 sequence is 11 residues long. The germline V gene encodes CDR1 DFQATT and CDR2 SNEGSKA (reference sequence). CDR3 nucleotides: TGCAGGGTAGCGGGAAACTACGAGCAGTACTTC. Its translation is CRVAGNYEQYF.

The chain uses TRBV28 and TRBJ2-7; the D gene is possibly TRBD2 (7 bases). CDR3 length: 16 amino acids. The germline V and J ends were trimmed by 4 bases and 6 bases, with 22 bases remaining between them. Germline loops: CDR1 MDHEN, CDR2 SYDVKM. Here the CDR3 DNA reads TGTGCCAGCAGTTCCCGCTTGTTAGGGAGGGGGGGCGAGCAGTACTTC. It encodes CASSSRLLGRGGEQYF.

The DNA of the CDR3 is TGTGCCTGGAGTGTCCTAGAATACGAGCAGTACTTC. Amino acid sequence: CAWSVLEYEQYF. This rearrangement joins TRBV30 to TRBJ2-7; D is undetermined. Germline V gives CDR1 GTSNPN, CDR2 SVGIG (reference sequence). There are 12 residues in the CDR3. V gave up 0 bases and J gave up 4 bases, with 7 bases separating them.

The chain is built from TRBV5-1 and TRBJ1-6, with TRBD1 as a possible D gene (5 bases). The CDR3 totals 15 residues. V was pared by 2 bases and J by 5 bases, with 11 bases between. Germline CDR1 SGHRS, CDR2 YFSETQ. The CDR3 protein is CASSFLTANNSPLHF. The CDR3 coding sequence is TGCGCCAGCAGCTTCCTGACAGCTAATAATTCACCCCTCCACTTT.

The chain couples TRBV5-6 to TRBJ2-1; TRBD2 matches at 10 bases. The CDR3 runs to 15 residues. In germline, CDR1 is SGHDT, CDR2 YYEEEE. With V trimmed by 0 bases and J by 7 bases, 4 bases remained unmatched. This CDR3 is CASSLASGSFNEQFF. The CDR3 region has the DNA TGTGCCAGCAGCTTGGCTAGCGGGAGTTTTAATGAGCAGTTCTTC.